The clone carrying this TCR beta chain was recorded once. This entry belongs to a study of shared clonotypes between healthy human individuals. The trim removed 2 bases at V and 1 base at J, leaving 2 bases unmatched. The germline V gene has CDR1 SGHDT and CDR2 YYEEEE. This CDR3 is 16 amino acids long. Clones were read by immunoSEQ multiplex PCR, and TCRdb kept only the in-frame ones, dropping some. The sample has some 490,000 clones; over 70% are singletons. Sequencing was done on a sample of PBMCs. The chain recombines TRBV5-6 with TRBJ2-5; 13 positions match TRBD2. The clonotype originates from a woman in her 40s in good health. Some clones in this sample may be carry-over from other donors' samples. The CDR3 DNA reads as TGTGCCAGCAGCTTTACTAGCGGGAGGGTCCAAGAGACCCAGTACTTC. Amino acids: CASSFTSGRVQETQYF.